Shown below are 27 T cell receptor beta chains from a single sample sequenced in a study of shared clonotypes between healthy human individuals. Produced via immunoSEQ multiplex PCR; TCRdb's table is partial and in-frame only. The sample has some 1.1 million clones, about 80% seen once; the top ten hold 0.89%. Sequences were obtained from memory CD4+ T cells from PBMCs. Described subset: CD45RA-negative fraction. Receptors were obtained from a man younger than 35 in good health. Some clones in this sample may be carry-over from other donors' samples.

This clone occurred a few times. This sequence joins TRBV9 and TRBJ2-5; the D gene is possibly TRBD2 (5 bases). CDR3 length: 15 amino acids. Germline lookup yields CDR1 SGDLS and CDR2 YYNGEE. With 4 bases removed from V and 5 bases from J, the gap between germline ends came to 18 bases. CDR3 amino acids: CASSPSAAGGETQYF. The CDR3 DNA is TGTGCCAGCAGCCCATCGGCGGCAGGCGGGGAGACCCAGTACTTC. The full variable domain, its missing parts supplied by reference TRBV9 and TRBJ2-5, is DSGVTQTPKHLITATGQRVTLRCSPRSGDLSVYWYQQSLDQGLQFLIQYYNGEERAKGNILERFSAQQFPDLHSELNLSSLELGDSALYFCASSPSAAGGETQYFGPGTRLLVL.

J is TRBJ2-2 and V is TRBV18, with a weak D call TRBD2 (5 bases). V gave up 3 bases and J gave up 1 base, with 9 bases separating them. CDR3 length: 15 residues. Germline V gene sequence: CDR1 KGHSH, CDR2 LQKENI. CDR3 DNA sequence: TGTGCCAGCTCACCTATGGCGGGGAACACCGGGGAGCTGTTTTTT. As protein: CASSPMAGNTGELFF.

The chain has TRBV30 and TRBJ2-7; possibly TRBD1 for D (6 bases). The CDR3 has 13 amino acids. Trimming pared 1 base from V and 1 base from J, leaving 8 bases between. CDR1 is GTSNPN and CDR2 is SVGIG in the germline V gene (reference sequence). Here the CDR3 DNA reads TGTGCCTGGAGTGAAGACAGGTCCTACGAGCAGTACTTC. It codes for CAWSEDRSYEQYF.

A single count supports this clone. This CDR3 reads CASSVRDRGTGYTF. The CDR3 DNA sequence: TGTGCCAGTAGTGTGAGGGACAGGGGCACTGGCTACACCTTC. This chain links TRBV19 with TRBJ1-2; 10 bases match TRBD1. Per the germline V gene, CDR1 is LNHDA and CDR2 is SQIVND (reference sequence). There are 14 residues in the CDR3. V shed 5 bases, J shed 7 bases, and the junction held 7 bases outside the gene matches.

This chain uses TRBV5-4 with TRBJ2-5; D remains unclear. This CDR3 has 12 amino acids. V lost 4 bases, J lost 5 bases, and 9 bases lay in between. Germline lookup yields CDR1 SGHNT and CDR2 YYREEE (reference sequence). The CDR3 coding sequence is TGTGCCAGCAGCCGCAGTGGGGAGACCCAGTACTTC. The encoded protein is CASSRSGETQYF.

The V and J genes are TRBV15 and TRBJ2-5; D is perhaps TRBD2 (5 bases). The V gene lost 0 bases and the J gene lost 2 bases, with 10 bases spanning the gap. Germline V gene sequence: CDR1 LNHNV, CDR2 YYDKDF (reference sequence). The CDR3 has 15 amino acids. The CDR3 region has the DNA TGTGCCACCAGCAGAGATGGGAGTAATCAAGAGACCCAGTACTTC. Translating gives CATSRDGSNQETQYF.

The genes are TRBV6-5 and TRBJ2-5; possible D gene TRBD1, 5 bases. This CDR3 contains 13 residues. The germline V gene encodes CDR1 MNHEY and CDR2 SVGAGI. The ends were cut back, 8 bases at V and 7 bases at J, with 17 bases in the middle. In DNA form, the CDR3 reads TGTGCCAGCGGTCCGACCGGGCAGGGGACCCAGTACTTC. This codes for CASGPTGQGTQYF.

The rearrangement uses TRBV11-3 and TRBJ2-3; D not certain. Germline lookup yields CDR1 SGHNT and CDR2 YENEEA. Deletions cut 5 bases from V and 2 bases from J, with 8 bases between. The CDR3 consists of 13 residues. The chain's CDR3 is CASSRSNTDTQYF. CDR3 in DNA: TGTGCCAGCAGCCGGTCTAACACAGATACGCAGTATTTT.

Regarding this clone: Other nucleotide sequences in the sample specify the same CDR3. The chain is built from TRBV29-1 and TRBJ1-5, with 8 positions matching TRBD1. This CDR3 comprises 13 residues. Germline-derived CDR1 and CDR2 are SQVTM and ANQGSEA. The V gene end was trimmed by 4 bases and the J gene end by 1 base; junction bases not matched to a gene: 0. CDR3 nucleotides: TGCAGCGTTGGACAGGGGAGCAATCAGCCCCAGCATTTT. Translation gives CSVGQGSNQPQHF.

The chain links TRBV4-2 to TRBJ2-1; D ambiguous. The ends were cut back, 2 bases at V and 0 bases at J, with 11 bases in the middle. Germline V gives CDR1 LGHNA, CDR2 YNFKEQ. This CDR3 is built from 16 residues. In nucleotides, the CDR3 is TGTGCCAGCAGCCAACCTACTGGTGACTCCTACAATGAGCAGTTCTTC. It yields the protein CASSQPTGDSYNEQFF.

The chain joins TRBV5-1 to TRBJ2-2; 11 nucleotides line up with TRBD1. The germline CDR1 and CDR2 sequences are SGHRS and YFSETQ. The CDR3 contains 17 residues. V gave up 0 bases and J gave up 6 bases; unmatched junction bases: 7. DNA of the CDR3: TGCGCCAGCAGCTTGGACCCACCGGGACAGGGGGCCGGGGAGCTGTTTTTT. Translated, it gives CASSLDPPGQGAGELFF.

The rearrangement joins TRBV7-3 to TRBJ2-7, with 9 bases that match TRBD1. Germline-derived CDR1 and CDR2 are SGHTA and FQGTGA. CDR3 length equals 15 residues. Germline trimming cut 5 bases from V and 1 base from J; bases unmatched to any gene: 6. For the CDR3, the DNA is TGTGCCAGCAGCCTCGGGACAGGGCTTTCCTACGAGCAGTACTTC. It yields the protein CASSLGTGLSYEQYF.

The chain recombines TRBV2 with TRBJ2-1, with D uncertain. Trimming shortened V by 7 bases and J by 0 bases, and 10 bases separated the two germline ends. This CDR3 contains 14 residues. Germline CDR1 and CDR2: SNHLY and FYNNEI. CDR3 residues: CASIGYSSYNEQFF. For the CDR3, the DNA is TGTGCCAGCATTGGGTATAGCTCCTACAATGAGCAGTTCTTC. Variable domain in full (rest from reference TRBV2 and TRBJ2-1): EPEVTQTPSHQVTQMGQEVILRCVPISNHLYFYWYRQILGQKVEFLVSFYNNEISEKSEIFDDQFSVERPDGSNFTLKIRSTKLEDSAMYFCASIGYSSYNEQFFGPGTRLTVL.

The chain carries TRBV27 and TRBJ2-4; 10 bases map to TRBD1. Germline V lookup: CDR1 MNHEY, CDR2 SMNVEV (reference sequence). J gave up 6 bases and V 3 bases, and 5 bases lay outside the gene matches. This CDR3 has 15 amino acids. In DNA, the CDR3 is TGTGCCAGCAGTTTGACAGGGGGCTTTAGAAACATTCAGTACTTC. This translates into CASSLTGGFRNIQYF.

The gene calls are TRBV2 and TRBJ2-7, with D tentatively TRBD1 (6 bases). This CDR3 contains 14 residues. Germline CDR1 reads SNHLY; CDR2 reads FYNNEI. The germline V and J ends were trimmed by 1 base and 8 bases, with 15 bases remaining between them. The CDR3 bases are TGTGCCAGCAGTGAAGAGTCCGGAGGACAGAAGCAGTACTTC. This translates into CASSEESGGQKQYF.

This sequence joins TRBV5-5 and TRBJ1-5; 7 nucleotides line up with TRBD1. This CDR3 has 15 residues. Germline V gives CDR1 SGHKS, CDR2 YYEKEE (reference sequence). The V gene end was trimmed by 4 bases and the J gene end by 6 bases; junction bases not matched to a gene: 10. CDR3 bases: TGTGCCAGCAGCGGCGTTGCAGGGGGTGGTCAGCCCCAGCATTTT. Its translation: CASSGVAGGGQPQHF.

In regard to this clone: The same CDR3 also results from other DNA sequences found in this sample. The genes are TRBV7-3 and TRBJ1-1; no reliable D call. This CDR3 has 13 amino acids. Germline V CDR1 and CDR2: SGHTA, FQGTGA. V was cut by 4 bases and J by 0 bases, with 6 bases left in between. The CDR3 protein is CASSSTVNTEAFF. For the CDR3, the DNA is TGTGCCAGCAGCTCTACGGTGAACACTGAAGCTTTCTTT. The whole variable domain, filled in from reference TRBV7-3 and TRBJ1-1, reads GAGVSQTPSNKVTEKGKYVELRCDPISGHTALYWYRQSLGQGPEFLIYFQGTGAADDSGLPNDRFFAVRPEGSVSTLKIQRTERGDSAVYLCASSSTVNTEAFFGQGTRLTVV.

The chain recombines TRBV28 with TRBJ2-7; TRBD1 might be the D (5 bases). Per the germline V gene, CDR1 is MDHEN and CDR2 is SYDVKM. The CDR3 is made up of 13 amino acids. The ends were cut back, 3 bases at V and 2 bases at J, with 8 bases in the middle. The CDR3 protein is CASSLQGAYEQYF. The CDR3 DNA follows: TGTGCCAGCAGTTTGCAGGGCGCCTACGAGCAGTACTTC.

The V call is TRBV7-2, the J call TRBJ2-7; D gene unclear. V lost 1 base to trimming and J lost 8 bases, with 12 bases between them. This CDR3 has 13 residues. Germline values: CDR1 SGHTA, CDR2 FQGNSA. CDR3 in amino acids: CASSLEPWHQQYF. CDR3 bases: TGTGCCAGCAGCTTAGAGCCGTGGCATCAGCAGTACTTC.

The chain has TRBV11-1 and TRBJ2-2, with D tentatively TRBD1 (5 bases). The CDR3 is made up of 15 amino acids. The V end lost 5 bases, the J end lost 4 bases, and 14 bases lay between the germline ends. The V gene's germline CDR1 is SGHAT and CDR2 FQDESV (reference sequence). The CDR3 region has the DNA TGTGCCAGCAGCCTTCTCACCCAGGGCACCGGGGAGCTGTTTTTT. Amino acid sequence: CASSLLTQGTGELFF.

As to this clone: The same CDR3 also results from other DNA sequences found in this sample. The chain is built from TRBV7-2 and TRBJ2-5, with TRBD2 identical over 9 bases. In germline, CDR1 is SGHTA, CDR2 FQGNSA. Trimming at V came to 5 bases and at J to 3 bases, leaving 1 base not matched to a gene. CDR3 length equals 13 residues. CDR3: CASSRGGEETQYF. The CDR3 DNA is TGTGCCAGCAGCCGCGGGGGGGAAGAGACCCAGTACTTC.

The gene calls are TRBV7-2 and TRBJ1-1; possibly TRBD1 for D (6 bases). Trimming stripped 0 bases from V and 11 bases from J, with 13 bases between. The CDR3 loop spans 13 amino acids. Per germline, CDR1 SGHTA and CDR2 FQGNSA. CDR3 sequence reads: CASSLAARTEAFF. DNA of the CDR3: TGTGCCAGCAGCTTAGCCGCCCGGACAGAGGCTTTCTTT.

The V call is TRBV5-1, the J call TRBJ1-3; no clear D. The CDR3 is 16 amino acids. Germline CDR1 and CDR2: SGHRS and YFSETQ. Between the trimmed V and J ends, which lost 0 bases and 4 bases, there was a span of 14 bases. The CDR3 region is CASSLGTIPGGNTIYF. The DNA for the CDR3 is TGCGCCAGCAGCTTGGGAACTATCCCTGGGGGAAACACCATATATTTT. Based on the CDR3 plus reference TRBV5-1 and TRBJ1-3, the full variable domain is KAGVTQTPRYLIKTRGQQVTLSCSPISGHRSVSWYQQTPGQGLQFLFEYFSETQRNKGNFPGRFSGRQFSNSRSEMNVSTLELGDSALYLCASSLGTIPGGNTIYFGEGSWLTVV.

The chain combines TRBV7-2 with TRBJ2-7; a possible D gene is TRBD2 (6 bases). The V gene's germline CDR1 is SGHTA and CDR2 FQGNSA. CDR3 length: 14 amino acids. Trimming removed 5 bases at V and 4 bases at J, with 15 bases between. The CDR3 reads CASSPVGGKYEQYF. For the CDR3, the DNA is TGTGCCAGCAGCCCTGTGGGAGGAAAGTACGAGCAGTACTTC.

The chain combines TRBV27 with TRBJ1-2; TRBD1 agrees at 10 bases. CDR3 length: 16 amino acids. Germline CDR1 is MNHEY and CDR2 is SMNVEV (reference sequence). V lost 2 bases, J lost 5 bases, and 8 bases stayed unmatched. The CDR3 nucleotides read TGTGCCAGCAGTTTAGTTGGGACAGGGGCCCCTTATGGCTACACCTTC. Protein product: CASSLVGTGAPYGYTF.

The chain uses TRBV7-2 and TRBJ2-2, with unresolved D. Germline V gene data show CDR1 as SGHTA and CDR2 as FQGNSA. The CDR3 consists of 15 residues. V was trimmed by 4 bases and J by 1 base, leaving 10 bases between them. The CDR3 region has the DNA TGTGCCAGCAGCTCCCGGCGGAGGAACACCGGGGAGCTGTTTTTT. Protein sequence: CASSSRRRNTGELFF.

J is TRBJ1-1 and V is TRBV5-5; D remains unclear. Germline CDR1 reads SGHKS; CDR2 reads YYEKEE (reference sequence). The CDR3 covers 12 residues. V was trimmed by 4 bases and J by 5 bases, leaving 9 bases between them. The CDR3 region has the DNA TGTGCCAGCAGCCCTGGAGGGACTGAAGCTTTCTTT. It codes for CASSPGGTEAFF.